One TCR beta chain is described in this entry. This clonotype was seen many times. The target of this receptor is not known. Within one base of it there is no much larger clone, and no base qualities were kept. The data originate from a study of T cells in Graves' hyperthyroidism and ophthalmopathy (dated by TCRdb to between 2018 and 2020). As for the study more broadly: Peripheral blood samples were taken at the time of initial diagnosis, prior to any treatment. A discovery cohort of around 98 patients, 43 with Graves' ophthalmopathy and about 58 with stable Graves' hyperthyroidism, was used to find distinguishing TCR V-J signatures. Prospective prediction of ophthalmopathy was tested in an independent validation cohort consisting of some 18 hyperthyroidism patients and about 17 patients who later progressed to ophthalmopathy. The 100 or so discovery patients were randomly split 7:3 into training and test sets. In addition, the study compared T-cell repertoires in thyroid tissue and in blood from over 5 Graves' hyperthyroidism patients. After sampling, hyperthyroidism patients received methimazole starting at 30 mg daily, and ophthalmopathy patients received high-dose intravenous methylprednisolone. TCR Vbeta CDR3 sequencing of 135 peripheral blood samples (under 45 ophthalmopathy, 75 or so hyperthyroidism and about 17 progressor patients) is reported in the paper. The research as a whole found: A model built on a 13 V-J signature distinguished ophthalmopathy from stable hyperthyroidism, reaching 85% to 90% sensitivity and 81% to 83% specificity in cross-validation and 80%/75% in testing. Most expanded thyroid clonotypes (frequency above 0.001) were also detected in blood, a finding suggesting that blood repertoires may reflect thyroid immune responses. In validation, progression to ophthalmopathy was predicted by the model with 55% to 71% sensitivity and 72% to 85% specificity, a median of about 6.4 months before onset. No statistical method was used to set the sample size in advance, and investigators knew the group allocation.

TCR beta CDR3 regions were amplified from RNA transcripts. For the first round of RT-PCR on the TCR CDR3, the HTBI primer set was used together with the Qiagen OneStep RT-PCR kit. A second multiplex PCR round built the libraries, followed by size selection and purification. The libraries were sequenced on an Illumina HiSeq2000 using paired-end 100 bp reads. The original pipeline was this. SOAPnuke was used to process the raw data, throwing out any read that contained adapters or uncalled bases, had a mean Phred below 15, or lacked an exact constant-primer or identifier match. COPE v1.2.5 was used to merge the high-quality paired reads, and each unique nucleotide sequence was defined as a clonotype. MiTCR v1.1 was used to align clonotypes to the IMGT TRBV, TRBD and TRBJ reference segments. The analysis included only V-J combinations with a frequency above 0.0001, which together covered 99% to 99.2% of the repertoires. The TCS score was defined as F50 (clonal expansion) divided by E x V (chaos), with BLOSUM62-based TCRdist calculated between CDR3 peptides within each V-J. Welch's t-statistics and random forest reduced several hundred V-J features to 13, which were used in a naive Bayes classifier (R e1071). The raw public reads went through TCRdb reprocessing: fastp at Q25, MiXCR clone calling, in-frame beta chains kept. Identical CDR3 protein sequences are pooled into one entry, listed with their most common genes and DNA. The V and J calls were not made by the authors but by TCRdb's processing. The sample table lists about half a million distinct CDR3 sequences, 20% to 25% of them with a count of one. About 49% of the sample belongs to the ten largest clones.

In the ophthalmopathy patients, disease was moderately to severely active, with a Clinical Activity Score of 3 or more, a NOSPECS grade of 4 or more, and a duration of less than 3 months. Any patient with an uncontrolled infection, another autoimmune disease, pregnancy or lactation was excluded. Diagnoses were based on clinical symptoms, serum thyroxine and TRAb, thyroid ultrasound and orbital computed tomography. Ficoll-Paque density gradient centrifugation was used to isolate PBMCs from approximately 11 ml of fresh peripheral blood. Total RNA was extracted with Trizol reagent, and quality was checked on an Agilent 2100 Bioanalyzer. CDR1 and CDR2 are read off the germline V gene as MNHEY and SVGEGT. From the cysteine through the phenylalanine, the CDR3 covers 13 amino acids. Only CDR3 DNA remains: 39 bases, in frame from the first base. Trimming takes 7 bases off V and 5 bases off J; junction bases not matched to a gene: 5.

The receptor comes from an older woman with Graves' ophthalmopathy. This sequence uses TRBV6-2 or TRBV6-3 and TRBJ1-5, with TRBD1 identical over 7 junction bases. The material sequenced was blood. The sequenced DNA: TGTGCCAGCAACGACAGGGACGATCAGCCCCAGCATTTT. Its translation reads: CASNDRDDQPQHF.